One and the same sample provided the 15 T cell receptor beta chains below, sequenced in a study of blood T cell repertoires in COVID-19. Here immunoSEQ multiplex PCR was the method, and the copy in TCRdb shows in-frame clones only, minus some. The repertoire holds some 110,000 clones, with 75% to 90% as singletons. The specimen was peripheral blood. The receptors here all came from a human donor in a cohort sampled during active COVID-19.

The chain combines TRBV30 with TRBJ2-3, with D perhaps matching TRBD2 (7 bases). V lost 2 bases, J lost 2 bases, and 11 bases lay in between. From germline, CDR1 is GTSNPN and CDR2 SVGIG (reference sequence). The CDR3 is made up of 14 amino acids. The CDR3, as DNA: TGTGCCTGGAGTCGAGGGGGGGACACAGATACGCAGTATTTT. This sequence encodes CAWSRGGDTDTQYF. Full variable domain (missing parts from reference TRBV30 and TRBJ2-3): SQTIHQWPATLVQPVGSPLSLECTVEGTSNPNLYWYRQAAGRGLQLLFYSVGIGQISSEVPQNLSASRPQDRQFILSSKKLLLSDSGFYLCAWSRGGDTDTQYFGPGTRLTVL.

CDR3 nucleotide sequence: TGTGCCAGCAAGACAGGATTGCCCTATGGCTACACCTTC. Translated, it gives CASKTGLPYGYTF. The chain is built from TRBV19 and TRBJ1-2, with D maybe TRBD1 (6 bases). Germline V lookup: CDR1 LNHDA, CDR2 SQIVND (reference sequence). The CDR3 has 13 residues. The ends were cut back, 9 bases at V and 4 bases at J, with 15 bases in the middle.

CDR3 loop: CASSQTPTNGGYTF. Written as DNA, the CDR3 is TGTGCCAGCAGCCAAACACCTACTAACGGTGGCTACACCTTC. The rearrangement links TRBV3-1 (or the pseudogene TRBV3-2) to TRBJ1-2, with D hard to call. Trimming left V 2 bases short and J 7 bases short, with 14 bases between. The CDR3 runs to 14 residues. Germline CDR1 LGHDT, CDR2 YNNKEL (reference sequence).

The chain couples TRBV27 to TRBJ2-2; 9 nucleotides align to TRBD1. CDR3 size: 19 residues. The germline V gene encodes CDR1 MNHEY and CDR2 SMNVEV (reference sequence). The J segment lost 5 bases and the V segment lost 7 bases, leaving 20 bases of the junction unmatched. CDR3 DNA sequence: TGTGCCAGCACCATTACGGGCCTCGGACAGGGGAGATCGACCGGGGAGCTGTTTTTT. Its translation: CASTITGLGQGRSTGELFF.

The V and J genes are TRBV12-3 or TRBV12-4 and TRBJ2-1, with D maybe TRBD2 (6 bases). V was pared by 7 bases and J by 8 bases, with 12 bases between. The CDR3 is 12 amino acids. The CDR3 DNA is TGTGCCAGCATCAGCAGGGAGGATGAGCAGTTCTTC. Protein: CASISREDEQFF.

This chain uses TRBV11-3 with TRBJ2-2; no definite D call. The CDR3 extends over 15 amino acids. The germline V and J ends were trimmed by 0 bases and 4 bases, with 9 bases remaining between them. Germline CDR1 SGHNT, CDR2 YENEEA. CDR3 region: CASSLDGASTGELFF. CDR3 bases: TGTGCCAGCAGCTTAGATGGTGCGAGCACCGGGGAGCTGTTTTTT.

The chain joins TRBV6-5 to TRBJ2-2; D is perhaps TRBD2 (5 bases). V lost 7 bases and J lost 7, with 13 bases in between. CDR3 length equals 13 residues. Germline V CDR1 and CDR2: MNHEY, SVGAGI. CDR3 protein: CASNPSRGGELFF. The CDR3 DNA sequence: TGTGCCAGCAACCCCTCCCGGGGCGGGGAGCTGTTTTTT.

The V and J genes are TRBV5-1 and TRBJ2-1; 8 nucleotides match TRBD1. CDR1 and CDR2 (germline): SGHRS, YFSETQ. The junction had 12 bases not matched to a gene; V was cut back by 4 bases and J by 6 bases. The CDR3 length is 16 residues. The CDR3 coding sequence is TGCGCCAGCAGCATGGGCGGTGGACAGGGTATCAATGAGCAGTTCTTC. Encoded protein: CASSMGGGQGINEQFF.

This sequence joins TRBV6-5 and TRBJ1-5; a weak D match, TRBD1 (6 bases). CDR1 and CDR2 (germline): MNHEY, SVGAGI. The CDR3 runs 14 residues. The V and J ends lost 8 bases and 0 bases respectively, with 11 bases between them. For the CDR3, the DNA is TGTGCCAGCGCGGACAGATTTAGCAATCAGCCCCAGCATTTT. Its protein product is CASADRFSNQPQHF.

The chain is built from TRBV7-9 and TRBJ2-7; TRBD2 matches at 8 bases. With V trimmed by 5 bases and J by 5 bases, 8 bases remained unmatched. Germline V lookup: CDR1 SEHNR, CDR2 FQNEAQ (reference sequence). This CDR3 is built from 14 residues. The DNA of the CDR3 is TGTGCCAGCAGCCCGGGACTAGATACCCACGAGCAGTACTTC. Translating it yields CASSPGLDTHEQYF. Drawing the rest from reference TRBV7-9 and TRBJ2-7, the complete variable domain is DTGVSQNPRHKITKRGQNVTFRCDPISEHNRLYWYRQTLGQGPEFLTYFQNEAQLEKSRLLSDRFSAERPKGSFSTLEIQRTEQGDSAMYLCASSPGLDTHEQYFGPGTRLTVT.

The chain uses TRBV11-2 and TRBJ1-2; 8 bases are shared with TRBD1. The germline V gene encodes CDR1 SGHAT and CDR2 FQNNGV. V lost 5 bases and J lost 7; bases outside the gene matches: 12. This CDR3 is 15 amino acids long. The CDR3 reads CASSRISGRGPGYTF. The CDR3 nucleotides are TGTGCCAGCAGCCGGATCAGTGGCAGGGGGCCTGGCTACACCTTC.

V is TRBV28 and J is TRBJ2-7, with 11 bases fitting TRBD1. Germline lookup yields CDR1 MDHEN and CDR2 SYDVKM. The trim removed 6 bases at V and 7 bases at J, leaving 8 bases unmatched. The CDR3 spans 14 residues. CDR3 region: CASRPGQGVGEQYF. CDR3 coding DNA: TGTGCCAGCAGACCGGGACAGGGGGTAGGAGAGCAGTACTTC.

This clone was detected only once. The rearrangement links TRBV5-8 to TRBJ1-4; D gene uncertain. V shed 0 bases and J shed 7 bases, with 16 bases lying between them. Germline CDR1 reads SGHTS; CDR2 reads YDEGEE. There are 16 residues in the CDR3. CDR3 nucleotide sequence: TGTGCCAGCAGCTTGGAGGGCAGGAGCGGTCCTGAAAAACTGTTTTTT. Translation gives CASSLEGRSGPEKLFF.

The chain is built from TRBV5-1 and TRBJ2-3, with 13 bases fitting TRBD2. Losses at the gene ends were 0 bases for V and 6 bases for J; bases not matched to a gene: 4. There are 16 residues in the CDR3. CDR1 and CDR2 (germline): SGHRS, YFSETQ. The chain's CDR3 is CASSLGTSGGADTQYF. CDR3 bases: TGCGCCAGCAGCTTGGGAACTAGCGGGGGGGCGGATACGCAGTATTTT. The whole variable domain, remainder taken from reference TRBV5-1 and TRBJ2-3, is KAGVTQTPRYLIKTRGQQVTLSCSPISGHRSVSWYQQTPGQGLQFLFEYFSETQRNKGNFPGRFSGRQFSNSRSEMNVSTLELGDSALYLCASSLGTSGGADTQYFGPGTRLTVL.

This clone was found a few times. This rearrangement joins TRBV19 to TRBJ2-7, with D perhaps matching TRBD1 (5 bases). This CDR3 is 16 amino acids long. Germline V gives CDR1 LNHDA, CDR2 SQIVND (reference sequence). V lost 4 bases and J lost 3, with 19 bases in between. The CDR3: CASSTGAPPHLYEQYF. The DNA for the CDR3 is TGTGCCAGTAGTACTGGGGCTCCACCACACCTCTACGAGCAGTACTTC. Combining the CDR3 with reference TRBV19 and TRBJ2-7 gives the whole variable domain DGGITQSPKYLFRKEGQNVTLSCEQNLNHDAMYWYRQDPGQGLRLIYYSQIVNDFQKGDIAEGYSVSREKKESFPLTVTSAQKNPTAFYLCASSTGAPPHLYEQYFGPGTRLTVT.